This is a list of T cell receptor beta chains from one sample in a study of OX40 agonist ivuxolimab in advanced cancers. Clones were sequenced by immunoSEQ multiplex PCR, and TCRdb holds only the in-frame ones, with some missing. The sample includes around 53,000 clones, around 85% seen only once; the top ten take 6.7%. The source material was CD4+ or CD8+ T cells sorted from blood, sampled in a trial of the OX40 agonist ivuxolimab. The receptors shown here come from an adult with an advanced solid tumor such as melanoma, head and neck, liver or kidney cancer. CDR3s include the opening cysteine and the closing phenylalanine or tryptophan. A D gene is named only where the DNA matches it firmly. Part of the rows lack a size; the others show once, few, many or a class for expanded clones.

V gene,J gene,clone size,CDR3 length,D gene,CDR3 DNA,CDR3 protein
TRBV5-1,TRBJ1-6,-,14,-,TGCGCCAGCAGCCCAGACACTTTTTATTCACCCCTCCACTTT,CASSPDTFYSPLHF
TRBV11-2,TRBJ2-7,-,15,-,TGTGCCAGCAGCTTAGGCGGGGGCCCGTCCTACGAGCAGTACTTC,CASSLGGGPSYEQYF
TRBV6-6,TRBJ2-7,-,11,-,TGTGCCAGCAGTCCCTCCAACGAGCAGTACTTC,CASSPSNEQYF
TRBV5-1,TRBJ2-7,-,17,TRBD1,TGCGCCAGCAGCTTGATGAGACAGGGCATTTTCTCCTACGAGCAGTACTTC,CASSLMRQGIFSYEQYF
TRBV30,TRBJ2-5,-,12,-,TGTGCCTGGAGTCCCAAAGGAGAGACCCAGTACTTC,CAWSPKGETQYF
TRBV18,TRBJ2-6,-,20,TRBD1,TGTGCCAGCTCACCACAGAACCTGGGACAGACCAGCTCTGGGGCCAACGTCCTGACTTTC,CASSPQNLGQTSSGANVLTF
TRBV6-1,TRBJ2-4,-,16,-,TGTGCCAGCAGTGATACGGGACACCTGATGAAAAACATTCAGTACTTC,CASSDTGHLMKNIQYF
TRBV6-5,TRBJ1-5,few,14,-,TGTGCCAGCAGTCGACTGGGGGGGGATCAGCCCCAGCATTTT,CASSRLGGDQPQHF
TRBV7-3,TRBJ2-5,-,14,-,TGTGCCAGCAGCTTAAATTTAGGCTCAGAGACCCAGTACTTC,CASSLNLGSETQYF
TRBV28,TRBJ2-4,-,14,TRBD1,TGTGCCAGCAGTTTTTCCGGGACAGGGGATTTTCGGTACTTC,CASSFSGTGDFRYF
TRBV7-9,TRBJ2-3,-,15,TRBD1,TGTGCCAGCAGCTTAGTTGGGACAGCGCTCATTACGCAGTATTTT,CASSLVGTALITQYF
TRBV6-5,TRBJ2-1,-,15,-,TGTGCCAGCAGTTCGTGGACTCGGTCCTACAATGAGCAGTTCTTC,CASSSWTRSYNEQFF
TRBV5-1,TRBJ1-2,-,13,-,TGCGCCAGCAGCCCAGACACCTACTATGGCTACACCTTC,CASSPDTYYGYTF
TRBV25-1,TRBJ2-4,-,15,TRBD2,TGTGCCAGCAGCCCCACCGGGACTAGAAAAAACATTCAGTACTTC,CASSPTGTRKNIQYF
TRBV7-9,TRBJ2-3,-,16,TRBD1,TGTGCCAGCAGCTCCCGACAGGGTTGGAGCACAGATACGCAGTATTTT,CASSSRQGWSTDTQYF
TRBV6-5,TRBJ1-5,-,15,-,TGTGCCAGCAGTTACTTTGGGGGCAGTGGTCAGCCCCAGCATTTT,CASSYFGGSGQPQHF
TRBV2,TRBJ1-4,-,10,-,TGTGCCAGCAAAAATGAAAAACTGTTTTTT,CASKNEKLFF